These 26 T cell receptor beta chains came from one sample sequenced in a study of cytomegalovirus exposure and HLA in healthy donors. Amplification used 60 Vbeta primers and 13 Jbeta primers. Sequencing used immunoSEQ multiplex PCR; TCRdb keeps in-frame clones, though not all of them. The sample holds some 150,000 clones, nearly 80% seen once. The sample comprised PBMCs. Every receptor here comes from a male donor in good health and CMV-seronegative.

The V and J genes are TRBV5-5 and TRBJ2-3; TRBD1 aligns across 11 bases. This CDR3 is built from 17 residues. V trimming: 0 bases; J trimming: 5 bases; junction bases outside the gene matches: 8. The germline V gene has CDR1 SGHKS and CDR2 YYEKEE (reference sequence). The CDR3 nucleotides read TGTGCCAGCAGCTTGGAAGGACAGGGGGCCCGGGAAGATACGCAGTATTTT. Protein sequence: CASSLEGQGAREDTQYF.

The chain is built from TRBV7-9 and TRBJ2-3; possible D gene TRBD1, 5 bases. CDR3 length: 15 amino acids. V gave up 6 bases and J gave up 0 bases, with 13 bases separating them. Germline assignment: CDR1 SEHNR and CDR2 FQNEAQ (reference sequence). The CDR3 loop reads CASSSGITSTDTQYF. Written as DNA, the CDR3 is TGTGCCAGCAGTTCAGGGATTACTAGCACAGATACGCAGTATTTT.

The genes are TRBV7-3 and TRBJ1-1; D not certain. CDR1 and CDR2 (germline): SGHTA, FQGTGA. The CDR3 consists of 13 residues. Trimming took 5 bases from V and 8 from J, leaving 15 bases between them. CDR3 region: CASSTWAGFEAFF. The CDR3, as DNA: TGTGCCAGCAGCACCTGGGCCGGATTCGAAGCTTTCTTT.

This clone was seen only a few times. The V and J genes are TRBV19 and TRBJ1-2; 8 nucleotides agree with TRBD1. J gave up 0 bases and V 4 bases, and 7 bases lay outside the gene matches. From germline, CDR1 is LNHDA and CDR2 SQIVND (reference sequence). The CDR3 totals 16 residues. The CDR3 DNA reads as TGTGCCAGTAGTAGGGGAGCAGGGGGCTCTAACTATGGCTACACCTTC. Translation: CASSRGAGGSNYGYTF. The whole variable domain, remainder taken from reference TRBV19 and TRBJ1-2, is DGGITQSPKYLFRKEGQNVTLSCEQNLNHDAMYWYRQDPGQGLRLIYYSQIVNDFQKGDIAEGYSVSREKKESFPLTVTSAQKNPTAFYLCASSRGAGGSNYGYTFGSGTRLTVV.

The sample holds a few counts of this clone. The chain links TRBV5-6 to TRBJ2-1; 9 bases align to TRBD1. With 0 bases clipped from V and 6 bases from J, the junction kept 10 bases outside the gene matches. The germline V gene has CDR1 SGHDT and CDR2 YYEEEE. This CDR3 is 17 amino acids long. CDR3 coding DNA: TGTGCCAGCAGCTTGGGACAAGGGACAGGGATGTTCAATGAGCAGTTCTTC. This translates into CASSLGQGTGMFNEQFF. Full variable domain (outside the CDR3, taken from reference TRBV5-6 and TRBJ2-1): DAGVTQSPTHLIKTRGQQVTLRCSPKSGHDTVSWYQQALGQGPQFIFQYYEEEERQRGNFPDRFSGHQFPNYSSELNVNALLLGDSALYLCASSLGQGTGMFNEQFFGPGTRLTVL.

The V gene is TRBV12-5, the J gene TRBJ2-2; possible D gene TRBD1, 6 bases. Per the germline V gene, CDR1 is LGHNT and CDR2 is FRNRAP. V lost 2 bases and J lost 2, with 9 bases in between. This CDR3 has 15 amino acids. The CDR3 spells CASGLQTGNTGELFF. Here the CDR3 DNA reads TGTGCTAGTGGTTTGCAGACAGGTAACACCGGGGAGCTGTTTTTT.

This clone was seen a handful of times. This sequence joins TRBV5-6 and TRBJ1-6; the D gene is possibly TRBD1 (5 bases). Per the germline V gene, CDR1 is SGHDT and CDR2 is YYEEEE. V gave up 0 bases and J gave up 7 bases, with 5 bases separating them. This CDR3 spans 13 amino acids. The CDR3 loop reads CASSLEGNSPLHF. The CDR3 region has the DNA TGTGCCAGCAGCTTGGAGGGGAATTCACCCCTCCACTTT.

The chain employs TRBV18 and TRBJ1-5; D perhaps matches TRBD1 (5 bases). Germline loops: CDR1 KGHSH, CDR2 LQKENI. The CDR3 is 13 amino acids. The V end was cut by 1 base, the J end by 4 bases, with 5 bases between. The CDR3 here is CASSPQGNQPQHF. In nucleotides, the CDR3 is TGTGCCAGCTCACCACAGGGGAATCAGCCCCAGCATTTT. Based on the CDR3 plus reference TRBV18 and TRBJ1-5, the full variable domain is NAGVMQNPRHLVRRRGQEARLRCSPMKGHSHVYWYRQLPEEGLKFMVYLQKENIIDESGMPKERFSAEFPKEGPSILRIQQVVRGDSAAYFCASSPQGNQPQHFGDGTRLSIL.

The chain uses TRBV6-1 and TRBJ1-2, with 7 bases that match TRBD1. The CDR3 is 15 residues long. The germline V gene encodes CDR1 MNHNS and CDR2 SASEGT. J lost 12 bases, V lost 0 bases, and 13 bases had no gene match. The CDR3 loop is CASSEALGGGTDNTF. The CDR3 nucleotides are TGTGCCAGCAGTGAAGCGCTCGGAGGGGGCACGGACAACACCTTC.

This clone was counted between two and nine times. Other DNA variants within this sample encode the same CDR3. The J gene is TRBJ1-1, the V gene TRBV18; no definite D call. The ends were cut back, 6 bases at V and 0 bases at J, with 8 bases in the middle. The CDR3 length is 13 residues. CDR1 is KGHSH, CDR2 LQKENI, per germline. CDR3 sequence: CASSPDLNTEAFF. The CDR3 DNA reads TGTGCCAGCTCTCCGGACTTGAACACTGAAGCTTTCTTT.

This sequence joins TRBV7-2 and TRBJ2-7; TRBD2 might be the D (5 bases). The CDR3 is 14 amino acids. CDR1 is SGHTA, CDR2 FQGNSA, per germline. Trimming took 1 base from V and 7 from J, leaving 14 bases between them. The CDR3 DNA is TGTGCCAGCAGCTTAGGGGTGGGGTCGGGGGAGCAGTACTTC. This sequence encodes CASSLGVGSGEQYF. Supplemented by reference TRBV7-2 and TRBJ2-7, the full variable domain reads GAGVSQSPSNKVTEKGKDVELRCDPISGHTALYWYRQSLGQGLEFLIYFQGNSAPDKSGLPSDRFSAERTGGSVSTLTIQRTQQEDSAVYLCASSLGVGSGEQYFGPGTRLTVT.

Details on this clone: In the same sample, other DNA sequences code for this CDR3. V is TRBV15 and J is TRBJ1-2; no firm D call. Germline CDR1 reads LNHNV; CDR2 reads YYDKDF (reference sequence). Trimming took off 0 bases at V and 8 bases at J, with 16 bases between the two ends. CDR3 length equals 15 residues. The CDR3 protein is CATSRDEVESGGYTF. The CDR3 coding sequence is TGTGCCACCAGCAGAGATGAGGTCGAGTCGGGGGGCTACACCTTC.

The rearrangement uses TRBV7-8 and TRBJ2-2; 8 bases fit TRBD1. The CDR3 has 15 amino acids. Trimming cost V 9 bases and J 4 bases; bases outside gene matches: 10. Germline CDR1 is SGHVS and CDR2 is FQNEAQ. The CDR3 DNA follows: TGTGCCAGTAAGGGACAGGCATCACCCACCGGGGAGCTGTTTTTT. Translating gives CASKGQASPTGELFF. The entire variable domain, with the rest obtained from reference TRBV7-8 and TRBJ2-2, is as follows: GAGVSQSPRYKVAKRGQDVALRCDPISGHVSLFWYQQALGQGPEFLTYFQNEAQLDKSGLPSDRFFAERPEGSVSTLKIQRTQQEDSAVYLCASKGQASPTGELFFGEGSRLTVL.

This clone was seen a handful of times. The chain uses TRBV6-5 and TRBJ1-1; unclear D gene. The CDR3 runs 14 residues. V dropped 0 bases and J dropped 5 bases, with 10 bases sitting between them. Germline V CDR1 and CDR2: MNHEY, SVGAGI. DNA of the CDR3: TGTGCCAGCAGTTACTCGACTGCAGTTACTGAAGCTTTCTTT. Protein: CASSYSTAVTEAFF.

The rearrangement links TRBV6-5 to TRBJ1-3; weak D call: TRBD1 (5 bases). The CDR3 totals 14 residues. In germline, CDR1 is MNHEY, CDR2 SVGAGI. With 6 bases removed from V and 0 bases from J, the gap between germline ends came to 9 bases. As DNA, the CDR3 is TGTGCCAGCAGAAGGGGCGCCTCTGGAAACACCATATATTTT. It translates to CASRRGASGNTIYF.

The chain has TRBV13 and TRBJ1-6, with no clear D. Germline V gene sequence: CDR1 PRHDT, CDR2 FYEKMQ (reference sequence). Trimming shortened V by 4 bases and J by 12 bases, and 16 bases separated the two germline ends. This CDR3 comprises 14 residues. Here the CDR3 DNA reads TGTGCCAGCAGCTCCAGATGGGAGGCGGGACCCCTCCACTTT. Its translation is CASSSRWEAGPLHF.

J is TRBJ1-1 and V is TRBV18, with a weak D call TRBD1 (5 bases). The germline CDR1 and CDR2 sequences are KGHSH and LQKENI. The V gene lost 4 bases and the J gene lost 8 bases, with 14 bases spanning the gap. CDR3 length equals 13 residues. The CDR3 bases are TGTGCCAGCTCACGGGGCGCGCAGGCCGAAGCTTTCTTT. It encodes CASSRGAQAEAFF.

The DNA of the CDR3 is TGTGCCATCAGTGAGTCGACAGGGATGAACACTGAAGCTTTCTTT. It yields the protein CAISESTGMNTEAFF. This sequence joins TRBV10-3 and TRBJ1-1; 7 bases are shared with TRBD1. Germline values: CDR1 ENHRY, CDR2 SYGVKD. CDR3 length: 15 residues. The J segment lost 0 bases and the V segment lost 0 bases, leaving 1 base of the junction unmatched.

The rearrangement uses TRBV7-2 and TRBJ1-5; TRBD1 matches 9 bases. The V and J ends lost 5 bases and 3 bases, in that order; junction bases with no gene match: 8. Germline V gives CDR1 SGHTA, CDR2 FQGNSA. CDR3 length equals 16 residues. CDR3 in amino acids: CASSPSGTGTNQPQHF. DNA for the CDR3: TGTGCCAGCAGCCCCTCCGGGACAGGGACCAATCAGCCCCAGCATTTT.

The genes are TRBV29-1 and TRBJ2-3; the D gene is possibly TRBD1 (5 bases). Trimming pared 3 bases from V and 6 bases from J, leaving 10 bases between. Germline V gives CDR1 SQVTM, CDR2 ANQGSEA. The CDR3 extends over 12 amino acids. Written as DNA, the CDR3 is TGCAGCGTTGAGGCGTCAGGGGATACGCAGTATTTT. It codes for CSVEASGDTQYF.

The count of this clone is one. The rearrangement links TRBV5-1 to TRBJ2-7; 9 nucleotides align to TRBD2. This CDR3 contains 14 residues. The V gene's germline CDR1 is SGHRS and CDR2 YFSETQ. V lost 2 bases, J lost 3 bases, and 3 bases stayed unmatched. The CDR3 DNA is TGCGCCAGCAGCTTCGGCGGGGGGGACTACGAGCAGTACTTC. It codes for CASSFGGGDYEQYF.

The chain uses TRBV10-1 and TRBJ1-1; no definite D call. Per the germline V gene, CDR1 is WNHNN and CDR2 is SYGVQD (reference sequence). The CDR3 is made up of 13 amino acids. V lost 5 bases and J 6 bases, leaving 13 bases between the germline ends. The chain's CDR3 is CASSSQVNAEAFF. CDR3 bases: TGCGCCAGCAGTTCTCAGGTAAACGCTGAAGCTTTCTTT.

The chain is built from TRBV2 and TRBJ2-3; a possible D gene is TRBD2 (5 bases). Germline CDR1 is SNHLY and CDR2 is FYNNEI. This CDR3 is built from 15 residues. V gave up 5 bases and J gave up 2 bases, with 14 bases separating them. The CDR3 DNA sequence: TGTGCCAGCAGTCAGAGGGCAGGCCTCACAGATACGCAGTATTTT. It specifies CASSQRAGLTDTQYF.

Notes on this clone: The junction and the germline gene differ at one end; a read error may be behind it. This chain connects TRBV7-7 to TRBJ2-5; the D gene is possibly TRBD2 (6 bases). Germline lookup yields CDR1 SSHAT and CDR2 FNYEAQ (reference sequence). The CDR3 is made up of 13 amino acids. The CDR3 region has the DNA TGTGCTAGCAGCTTGGGGGGAGAAGAGACCCAGTACTTC. It translates to CASSLGGEETQYF.

This rearrangement joins TRBV6-5 to TRBJ2-1, with TRBD2 identical over 7 bases. The germline V gene encodes CDR1 MNHEY and CDR2 SVGAGI. This CDR3 spans 15 amino acids. The V gene end was trimmed by 7 bases and the J gene end by 9 bases; junction bases not matched to a gene: 15. CDR3 amino acids: CASTLVGGKNGEQFF. DNA of the CDR3: TGTGCCAGCACCCTTGTCGGGGGGAAGAACGGTGAGCAGTTCTTC.

The gene calls are TRBV6-4 and TRBJ2-2, with D possibly matching TRBD1 (5 bases). CDR3 length equals 14 residues. The germline V gene encodes CDR1 MRHNA and CDR2 SNTAGT. V lost 0 bases and J lost 7, with 9 bases in between. The DNA for the CDR3 is TGTGCCAGCAGTGACTCAAGGGGCGGCGGGGAGCTGTTTTTT. It specifies CASSDSRGGGELFF.